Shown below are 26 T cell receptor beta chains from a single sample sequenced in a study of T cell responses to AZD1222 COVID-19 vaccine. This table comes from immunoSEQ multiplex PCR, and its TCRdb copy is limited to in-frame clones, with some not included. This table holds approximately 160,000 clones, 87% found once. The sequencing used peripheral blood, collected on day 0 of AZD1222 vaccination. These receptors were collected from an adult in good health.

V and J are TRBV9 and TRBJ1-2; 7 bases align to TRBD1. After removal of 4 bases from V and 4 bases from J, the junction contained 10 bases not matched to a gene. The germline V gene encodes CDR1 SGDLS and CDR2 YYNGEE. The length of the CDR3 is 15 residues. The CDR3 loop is CASSLVGGAVYGYTF. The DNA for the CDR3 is TGTGCCAGCAGCCTGGTAGGGGGCGCGGTCTATGGCTACACCTTC.

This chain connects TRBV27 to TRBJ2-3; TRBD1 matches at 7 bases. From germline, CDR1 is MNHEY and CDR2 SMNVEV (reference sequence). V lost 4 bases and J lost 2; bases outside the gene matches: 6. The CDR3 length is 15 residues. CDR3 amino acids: CASSSRTGYTDTQYF. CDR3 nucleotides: TGTGCCAGCAGTTCTAGGACAGGATACACAGATACGCAGTATTTT.

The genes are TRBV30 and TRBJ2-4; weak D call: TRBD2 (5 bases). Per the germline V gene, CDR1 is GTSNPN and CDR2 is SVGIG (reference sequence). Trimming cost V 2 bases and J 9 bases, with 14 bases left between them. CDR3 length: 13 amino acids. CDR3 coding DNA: TGTGCCTGGAGTAGACTTAGAGAGGGCATTCAGTACTTC. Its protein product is CAWSRLREGIQYF.

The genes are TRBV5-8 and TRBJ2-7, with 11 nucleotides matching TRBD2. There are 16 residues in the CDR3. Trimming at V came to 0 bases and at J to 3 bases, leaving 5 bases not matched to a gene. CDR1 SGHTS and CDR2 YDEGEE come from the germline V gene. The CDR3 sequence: CASSLAGTSGSYEQYF. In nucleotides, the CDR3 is TGTGCCAGCAGCTTGGCCGGGACTAGCGGCAGCTACGAGCAGTACTTC.

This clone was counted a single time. The CDR3 sequence is CASSSLGGSYTF. The CDR3 coding sequence is TGTGCCAGCAGTTCGCTCGGGGGCAGCTACACCTTC. The chain joins TRBV27 to TRBJ1-2; TRBD1 might be the D (6 bases). CDR3 length: 12 residues. The V end lost 4 bases, the J end lost 9 bases, and 12 bases lay between the germline ends. Germline lookup yields CDR1 MNHEY and CDR2 SMNVEV (reference sequence).

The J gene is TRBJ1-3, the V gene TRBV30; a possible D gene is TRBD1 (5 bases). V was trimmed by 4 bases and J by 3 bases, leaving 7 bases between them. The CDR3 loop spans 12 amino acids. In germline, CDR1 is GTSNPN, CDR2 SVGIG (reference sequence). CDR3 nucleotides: TGTGCCTGGACCGGGGGTGGAAACACCATATATTTT. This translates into CAWTGGGNTIYF.

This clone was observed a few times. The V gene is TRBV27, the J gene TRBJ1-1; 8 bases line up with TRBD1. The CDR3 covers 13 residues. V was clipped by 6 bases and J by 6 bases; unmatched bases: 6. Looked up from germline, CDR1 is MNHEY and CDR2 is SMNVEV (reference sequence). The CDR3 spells CASRPGTGAEAFF. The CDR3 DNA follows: TGTGCCAGCAGGCCAGGGACAGGTGCTGAAGCTTTCTTT.

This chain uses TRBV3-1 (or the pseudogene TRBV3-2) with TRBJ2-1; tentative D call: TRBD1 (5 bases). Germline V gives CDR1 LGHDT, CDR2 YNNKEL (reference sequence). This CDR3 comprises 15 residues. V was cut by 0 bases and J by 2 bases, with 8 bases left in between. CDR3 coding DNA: TGTGCCAGCAGCCAAGACAGGGTCACCTACAATGAGCAGTTCTTC. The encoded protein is CASSQDRVTYNEQFF.

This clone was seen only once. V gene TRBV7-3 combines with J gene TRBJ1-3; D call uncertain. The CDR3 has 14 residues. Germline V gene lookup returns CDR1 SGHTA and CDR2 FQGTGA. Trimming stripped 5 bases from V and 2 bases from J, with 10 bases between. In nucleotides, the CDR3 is TGTGCCAGCAGCCCGTCCGGGGCTGGAAACACCATATATTTT. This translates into CASSPSGAGNTIYF.

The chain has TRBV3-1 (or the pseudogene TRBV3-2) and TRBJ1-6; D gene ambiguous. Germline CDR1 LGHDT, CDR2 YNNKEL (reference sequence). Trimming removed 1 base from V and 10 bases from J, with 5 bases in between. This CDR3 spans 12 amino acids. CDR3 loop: CASSQVGSPLHF. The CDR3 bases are TGTGCCAGCAGCCAAGTGGGATCACCCCTCCACTTT.

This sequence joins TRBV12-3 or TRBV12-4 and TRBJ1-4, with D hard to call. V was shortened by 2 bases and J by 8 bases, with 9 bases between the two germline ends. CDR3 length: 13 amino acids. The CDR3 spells CASSLTEYEKLFF. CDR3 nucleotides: TGTGCCAGCAGTTTAACAGAATACGAAAAACTGTTTTTT.

CDR3 coding DNA: TGTGCCAGCAGCCTCCCCACGGTGGGGGATGGGGACTACGAGCAGTACTTC. Encoded protein: CASSLPTVGDGDYEQYF. V and J are TRBV3-1 (or the pseudogene TRBV3-2) and TRBJ2-7; D is possibly TRBD1 or TRBD2 (5 bases each). Trimming stripped 4 bases from V and 3 bases from J, with 22 bases between. The CDR3 extends over 17 amino acids. Germline CDR1 LGHDT, CDR2 YNNKEL (reference sequence).

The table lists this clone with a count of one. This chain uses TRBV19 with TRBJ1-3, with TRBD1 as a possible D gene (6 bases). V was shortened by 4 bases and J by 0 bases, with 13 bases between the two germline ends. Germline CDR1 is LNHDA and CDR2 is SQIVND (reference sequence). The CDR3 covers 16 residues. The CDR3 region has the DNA TGTGCCAGTAGTACGGACAGTTTTGGCTCTGGAAACACCATATATTTT. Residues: CASSTDSFGSGNTIYF.

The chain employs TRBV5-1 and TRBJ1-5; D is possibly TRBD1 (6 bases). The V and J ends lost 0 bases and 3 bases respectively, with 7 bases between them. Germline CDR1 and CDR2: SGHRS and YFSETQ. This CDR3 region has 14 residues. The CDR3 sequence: CASSLGTVNQPQHF. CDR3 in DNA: TGCGCCAGCAGCTTGGGGACAGTCAATCAGCCCCAGCATTTT.

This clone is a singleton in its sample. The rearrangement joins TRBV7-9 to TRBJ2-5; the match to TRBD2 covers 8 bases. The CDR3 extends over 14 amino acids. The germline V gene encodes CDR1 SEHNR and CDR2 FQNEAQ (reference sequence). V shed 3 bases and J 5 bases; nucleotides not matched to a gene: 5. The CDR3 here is CASSFSGVRETQYF. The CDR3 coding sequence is TGTGCCAGCAGCTTTAGCGGGGTCAGGGAGACCCAGTACTTC. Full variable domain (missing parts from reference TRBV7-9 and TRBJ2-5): DTGVSQNPRHKITKRGQNVTFRCDPISEHNRLYWYRQTLGQGPEFLTYFQNEAQLEKSRLLSDRFSAERPKGSFSTLEIQRTEQGDSAMYLCASSFSGVRETQYFGPGTRLLVL.

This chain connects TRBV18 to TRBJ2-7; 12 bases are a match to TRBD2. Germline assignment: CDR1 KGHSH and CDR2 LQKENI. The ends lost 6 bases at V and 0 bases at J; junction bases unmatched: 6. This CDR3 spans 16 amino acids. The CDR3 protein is CASSPQTSGSSYEQYF. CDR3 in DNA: TGTGCCAGCTCGCCTCAGACTAGCGGGAGCTCCTACGAGCAGTACTTC.

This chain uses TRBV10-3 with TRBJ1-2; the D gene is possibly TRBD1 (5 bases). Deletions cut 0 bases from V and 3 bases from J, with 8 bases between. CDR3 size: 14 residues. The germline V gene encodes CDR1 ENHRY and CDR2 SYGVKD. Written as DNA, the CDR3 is TGTGCCATCAGTGAGTCGGGGACGCACTATGGCTACACCTTC. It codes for CAISESGTHYGYTF.

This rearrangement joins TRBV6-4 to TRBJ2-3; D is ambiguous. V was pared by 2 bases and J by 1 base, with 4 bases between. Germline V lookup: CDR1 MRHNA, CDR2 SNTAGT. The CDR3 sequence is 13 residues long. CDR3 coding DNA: TGTGCCAGCAGTGACCAGGGCACAGATACGCAGTATTTT. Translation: CASSDQGTDTQYF.

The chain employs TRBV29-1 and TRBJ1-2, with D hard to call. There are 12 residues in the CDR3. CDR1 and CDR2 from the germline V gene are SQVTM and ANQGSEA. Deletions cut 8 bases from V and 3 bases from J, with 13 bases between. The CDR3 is CSTMMVDYGYTF. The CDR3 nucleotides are TGCAGCACCATGATGGTCGACTATGGCTACACCTTC.

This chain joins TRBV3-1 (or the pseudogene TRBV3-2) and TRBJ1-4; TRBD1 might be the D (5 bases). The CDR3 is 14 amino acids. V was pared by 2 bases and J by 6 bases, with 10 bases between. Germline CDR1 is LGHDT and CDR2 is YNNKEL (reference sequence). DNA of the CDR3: TGTGCCAGCAGCCAAAGGGGTTGGGATGAAAAACTGTTTTTT. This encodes CASSQRGWDEKLFF.

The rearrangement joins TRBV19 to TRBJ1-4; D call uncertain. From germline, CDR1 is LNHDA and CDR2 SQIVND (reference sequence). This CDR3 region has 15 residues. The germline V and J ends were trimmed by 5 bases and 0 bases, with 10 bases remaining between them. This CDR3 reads CASSPQVATNEKLFF. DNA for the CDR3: TGTGCCAGTAGTCCCCAAGTTGCAACTAATGAAAAACTGTTTTTT.

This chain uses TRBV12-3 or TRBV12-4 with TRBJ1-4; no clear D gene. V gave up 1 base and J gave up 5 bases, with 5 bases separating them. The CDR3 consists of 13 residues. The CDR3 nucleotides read TGTGCCAGCAGTTTAGGTCCAAATGAAAAACTGTTTTTT. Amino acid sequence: CASSLGPNEKLFF.

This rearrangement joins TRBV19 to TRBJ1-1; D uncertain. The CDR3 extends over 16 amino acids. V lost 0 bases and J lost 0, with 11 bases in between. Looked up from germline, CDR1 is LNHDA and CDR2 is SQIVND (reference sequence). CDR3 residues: CASSIDPRTMNTEAFF. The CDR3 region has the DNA TGTGCCAGTAGTATAGACCCCCGCACAATGAACACTGAAGCTTTCTTT.

CDR3 nucleotide sequence: TGTGCCAGCAGCTTAGATCCGGCCCCTGCCAATGAGCAGTTCTTC. Translation gives CASSLDPAPANEQFF. The chain uses TRBV11-3 and TRBJ2-1; D is ambiguous. Germline V gene lookup returns CDR1 SGHNT and CDR2 YENEEA. This CDR3 has 15 amino acids. Trimming left V 0 bases short and J 6 bases short, with 12 bases between.

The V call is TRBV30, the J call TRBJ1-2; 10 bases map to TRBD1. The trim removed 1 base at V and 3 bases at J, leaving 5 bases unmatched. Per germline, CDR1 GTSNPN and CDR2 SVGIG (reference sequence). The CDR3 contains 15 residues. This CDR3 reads CAWSARDRGHYGYTF. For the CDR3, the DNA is TGTGCCTGGAGTGCCCGGGACAGGGGACACTATGGCTACACCTTC. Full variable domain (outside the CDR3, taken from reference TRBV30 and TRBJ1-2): SQTIHQWPATLVQPVGSPLSLECTVEGTSNPNLYWYRQAAGRGLQLLFYSVGIGQISSEVPQNLSASRPQDRQFILSSKKLLLSDSGFYLCAWSARDRGHYGYTFGSGTRLTVV.

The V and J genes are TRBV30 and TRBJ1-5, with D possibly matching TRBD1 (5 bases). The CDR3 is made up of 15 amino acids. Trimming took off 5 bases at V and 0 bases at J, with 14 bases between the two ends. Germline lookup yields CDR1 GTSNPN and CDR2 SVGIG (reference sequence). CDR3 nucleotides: TGTGCCTGGGAGGAGGGGACCCGTAGCAATCAGCCCCAGCATTTT. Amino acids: CAWEEGTRSNQPQHF.